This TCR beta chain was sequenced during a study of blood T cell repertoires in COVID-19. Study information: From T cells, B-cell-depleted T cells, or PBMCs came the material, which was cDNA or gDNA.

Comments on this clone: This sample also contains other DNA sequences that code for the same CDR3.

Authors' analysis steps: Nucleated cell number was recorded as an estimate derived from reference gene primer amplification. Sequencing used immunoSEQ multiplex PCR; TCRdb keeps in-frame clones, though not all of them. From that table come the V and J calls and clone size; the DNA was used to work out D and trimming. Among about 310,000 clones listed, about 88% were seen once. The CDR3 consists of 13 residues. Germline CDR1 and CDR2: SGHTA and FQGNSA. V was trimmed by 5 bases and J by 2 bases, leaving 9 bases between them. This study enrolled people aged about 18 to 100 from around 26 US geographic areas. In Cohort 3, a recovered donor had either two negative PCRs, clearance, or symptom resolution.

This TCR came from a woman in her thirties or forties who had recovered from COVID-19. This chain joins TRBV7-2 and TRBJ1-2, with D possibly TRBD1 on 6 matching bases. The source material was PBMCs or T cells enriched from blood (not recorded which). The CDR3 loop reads CASSLDSNYGYTF. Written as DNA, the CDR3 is TGTGCCAGCAGCCTGGACAGCAACTATGGCTACACCTTC.